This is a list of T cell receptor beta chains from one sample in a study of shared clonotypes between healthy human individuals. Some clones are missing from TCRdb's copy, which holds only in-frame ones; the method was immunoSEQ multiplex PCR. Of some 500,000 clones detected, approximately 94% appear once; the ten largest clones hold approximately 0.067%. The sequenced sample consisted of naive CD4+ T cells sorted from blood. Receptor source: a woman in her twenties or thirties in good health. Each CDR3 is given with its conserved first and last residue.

CASSLTRNTGELFF,TRBV7-2,TRBJ2-2
CASASGDTYEQYF,TRBV10-2,TRBJ2-7
CASSQLAGGPREETQYF,TRBV4-1,TRBJ2-5
CASKLAGGDTQYF,TRBV19,TRBJ2-3
CASSLWTGLSQPQHF,TRBV5-6,TRBJ1-5
CASRRGQAVETQYF,TRBV5-1,TRBJ2-5
CASSSTTGENQPQHF,TRBV18,TRBJ1-5
CAWSVINLGANVLTF,TRBV30,TRBJ2-6
CASSVAPVLYNEQFF,TRBV9,TRBJ2-1
CASSMRQGNTGELFF,TRBV19,TRBJ2-2
CASSGVGRVNTEAFF,TRBV5-6,TRBJ1-1
CASSDRDTISTDTQYF,TRBV6-1,TRBJ2-3
CASSLVSGRETYEQYF,TRBV5-1,TRBJ2-7
CADPLGVGYGYTF,TRBV12-5,TRBJ1-2
CASSGETSAGELFF,TRBV6-5,TRBJ2-2
CATRLAGTNEQYF,TRBV2,TRBJ2-7
CASRVDWGYEQYF,TRBV6-5,TRBJ2-7
CASSSPAGNTEAFF,TRBV28,TRBJ1-1
CASSFLAGDYEQYF,TRBV5-1,TRBJ2-7
CASSPGREAEAFF,TRBV18,TRBJ1-1
CASSHTGTGYEQYF,TRBV6-1,TRBJ2-7
CASSIALASVTEAFF,TRBV19,TRBJ1-1
CASSLKGSSYNEQFF,TRBV7-9,TRBJ2-1
CASSLAFRVDTEAFF,TRBV11-2,TRBJ1-1
CASSPLRTSGTHYEQYF,TRBV7-9,TRBJ2-7
CASLNGNEQFF,TRBV2,TRBJ2-1
CASSPGQRVGGYTF,TRBV28,TRBJ1-2
CASSLGRGFKIYEQYF,TRBV5-1,TRBJ2-7
CASSQVLGETQYF,TRBV4-1,TRBJ2-5
CASRTGAVGTEAFF,TRBV19,TRBJ1-1
CASSLHLVGGPYNEQFF,TRBV5-8,TRBJ2-1
CASSLDEQYF,TRBV7-9,TRBJ2-7
CASSHQVGMNTEAFF,TRBV6-1,TRBJ1-1
CASSYRDSYGYTF,TRBV7-9,TRBJ1-2
CASTLRGSYEQYF,TRBV2,TRBJ2-7
CASPRLIAYEQYF,TRBV7-9,TRBJ2-7
CASSLGTGPRETQYF,TRBV5-8,TRBJ2-5
CASSTRTGFSTGANVLTF,TRBV19,TRBJ2-6
CAWSVGRTSGRSPDTQYF,TRBV30,TRBJ2-3
CASSHGLAPNEQFF,TRBV4-1,TRBJ2-1
CASSQAGAGLAGGLDTQYF,TRBV4-1,TRBJ2-3
CASSAPSYGYTF,TRBV6-6,TRBJ1-2
CATSRPNREGFF,TRBV15,TRBJ1-1
CASSNGGWNQPQHF,TRBV19,TRBJ1-5
CASSLTGRNYGYTF,TRBV27,TRBJ1-2
CASSYETGDGNTIYF,TRBV6-5,TRBJ1-3
CASSLGENTEAFF,TRBV5-4,TRBJ1-1
CTSSHWTSGRDTGELFF,TRBV1,TRBJ2-2
CASSRSGQEPQHF,TRBV21-1,TRBJ1-5
CASSLGTTGSYTGELFF,TRBV5-1,TRBJ2-2
CASSLFSADTEAFF,TRBV5-1,TRBJ1-1
CASSLGLNTEAFF,TRBV5-8,TRBJ1-1
CASSVIRGTANEKLFF,TRBV6-1,TRBJ1-4
CASSTPDPTNTGELFF,TRBV18,TRBJ2-2
CASSLYAATNEKLFF,TRBV5-6,TRBJ1-4
CALGTGKMVTEAFF,TRBV30,TRBJ1-1
CASSLSSLRVGSNQPQHF,TRBV27,TRBJ1-5
CAIRGQTEAFF,TRBV10-3,TRBJ1-1